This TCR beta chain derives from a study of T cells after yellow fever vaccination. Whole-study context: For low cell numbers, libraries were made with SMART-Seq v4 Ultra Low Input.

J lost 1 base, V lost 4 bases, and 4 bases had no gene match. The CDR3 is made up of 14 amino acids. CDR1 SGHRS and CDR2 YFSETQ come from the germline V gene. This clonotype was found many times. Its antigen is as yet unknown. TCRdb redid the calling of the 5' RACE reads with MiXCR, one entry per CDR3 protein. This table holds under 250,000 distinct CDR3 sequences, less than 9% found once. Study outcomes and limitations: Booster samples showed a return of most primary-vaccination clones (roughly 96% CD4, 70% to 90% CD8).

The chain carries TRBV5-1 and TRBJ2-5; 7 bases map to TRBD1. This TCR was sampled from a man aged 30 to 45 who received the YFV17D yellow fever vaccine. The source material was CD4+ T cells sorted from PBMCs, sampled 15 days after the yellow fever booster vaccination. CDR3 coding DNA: TGCGCCAGCAGCCTGGGACAGCCCCAAGAGACCCAGTACTTC. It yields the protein CASSLGQPQETQYF.